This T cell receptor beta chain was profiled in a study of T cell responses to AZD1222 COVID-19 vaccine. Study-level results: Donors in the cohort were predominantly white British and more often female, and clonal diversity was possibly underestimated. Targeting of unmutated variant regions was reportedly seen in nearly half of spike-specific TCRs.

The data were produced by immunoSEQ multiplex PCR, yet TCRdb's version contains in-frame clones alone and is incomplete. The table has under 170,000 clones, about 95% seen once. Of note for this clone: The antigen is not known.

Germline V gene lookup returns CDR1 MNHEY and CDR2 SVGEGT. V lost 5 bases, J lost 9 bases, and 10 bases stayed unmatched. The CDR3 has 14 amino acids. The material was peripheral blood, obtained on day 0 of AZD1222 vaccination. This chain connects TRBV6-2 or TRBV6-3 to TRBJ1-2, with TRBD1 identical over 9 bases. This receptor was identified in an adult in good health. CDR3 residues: CASSRTDRGDRYTF. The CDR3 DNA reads TGTGCCAGCAGTCGAACGGACAGGGGCGACCGCTACACCTTC.